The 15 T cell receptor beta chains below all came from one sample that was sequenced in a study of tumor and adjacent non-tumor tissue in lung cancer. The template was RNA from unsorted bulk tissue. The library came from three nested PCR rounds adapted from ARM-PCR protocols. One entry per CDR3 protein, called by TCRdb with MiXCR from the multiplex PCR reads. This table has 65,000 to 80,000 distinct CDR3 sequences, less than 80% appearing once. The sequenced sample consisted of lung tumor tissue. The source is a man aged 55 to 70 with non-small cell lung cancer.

CDR3 sequence reads: CSIRDRVNIQYF. The CDR3 region has the DNA TGCAGCATTAGGGACAGGGTAAACATTCAGTACTTC. The V gene is TRBV29-1, the J gene TRBJ2-4, with TRBD1 matching over 9 bases. Germline trimming cut 8 bases from V and 6 bases from J; bases unmatched to any gene: 5. Germline V gives CDR1 SQVTM, CDR2 ANQGSEA. CDR3 length equals 12 residues.

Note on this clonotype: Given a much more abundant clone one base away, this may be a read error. In DNA, the CDR3 is TGTGCCGGCAGCCCTACCAGTTACGAGCAGTACTTC. This encodes CAGSPTSYEQYF. J is TRBJ2-7 and V is TRBV6-6; no definite D call. CDR1 MNHNY and CDR2 SVGAGI come from the germline V gene (reference sequence). The CDR3 is made up of 12 amino acids.

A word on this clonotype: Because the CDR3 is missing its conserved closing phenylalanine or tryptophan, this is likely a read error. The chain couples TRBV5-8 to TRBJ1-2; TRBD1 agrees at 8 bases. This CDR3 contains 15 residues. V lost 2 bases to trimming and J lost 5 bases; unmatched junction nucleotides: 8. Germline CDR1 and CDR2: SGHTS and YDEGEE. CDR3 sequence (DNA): TGTGCCAGCAGCTTCCCAGGGGGCGGGTTATATGGCTACACCATC. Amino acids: CASSFPGGGLYGYTI.

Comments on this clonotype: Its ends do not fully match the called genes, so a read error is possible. CDR3 loop: CASSLNPGVRASF. Here the CDR3 DNA reads TGTGCCAGCAGCTTAAACCCCGGGGTACGTGCTTCCTTT. The V gene is TRBV11-1, the J gene TRBJ1-1; the D is unclear. The germline V gene has CDR1 SGHAT and CDR2 FQDESV (reference sequence). The CDR3 loop spans 13 amino acids. Variable domain in full (rest from reference TRBV11-1 and TRBJ1-1): EAEVAQSPRYKITEKSQAVAFWCDPISGHATLYWYRQILGQGPELLVQFQDESVVDDSQLPKDRFSAERLKGVDSTLKIQPAELGDSAMYLCASSLNPGVRASFGQGTRLTVV.

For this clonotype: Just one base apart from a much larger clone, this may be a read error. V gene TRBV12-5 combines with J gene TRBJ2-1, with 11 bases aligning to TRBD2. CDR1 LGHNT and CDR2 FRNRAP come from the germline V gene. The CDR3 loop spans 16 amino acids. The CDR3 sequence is CASVLDTSGSPNEQFF. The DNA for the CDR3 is TGTGCTAGTGTTTTGGACACTAGCGGGAGTCCCAATGAGCAGTTCTTC.

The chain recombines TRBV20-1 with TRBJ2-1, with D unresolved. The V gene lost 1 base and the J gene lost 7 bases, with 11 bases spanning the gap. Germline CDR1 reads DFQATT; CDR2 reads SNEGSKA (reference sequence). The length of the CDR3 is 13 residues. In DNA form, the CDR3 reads TGCAGTGCTAGAGGAATGGGGAAAAATGAGCAGTTCTTC. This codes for CSARGMGKNEQFF.

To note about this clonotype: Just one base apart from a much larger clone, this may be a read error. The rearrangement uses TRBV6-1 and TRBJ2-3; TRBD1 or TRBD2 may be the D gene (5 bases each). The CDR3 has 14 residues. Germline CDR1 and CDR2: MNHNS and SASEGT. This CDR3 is CTSSDWGTTDTQYF. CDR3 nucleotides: TGTACCAGCAGTGATTGGGGGACGACAGATACGCAGTATTTT.

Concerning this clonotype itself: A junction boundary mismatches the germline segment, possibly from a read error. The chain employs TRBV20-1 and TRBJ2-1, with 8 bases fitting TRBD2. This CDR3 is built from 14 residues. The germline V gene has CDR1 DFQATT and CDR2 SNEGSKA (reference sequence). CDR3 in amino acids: CSTRDKRTSYDQFF. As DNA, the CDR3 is TGCAGTACTAGAGATAAACGGACTAGCTATGATCAGTTCTTC.

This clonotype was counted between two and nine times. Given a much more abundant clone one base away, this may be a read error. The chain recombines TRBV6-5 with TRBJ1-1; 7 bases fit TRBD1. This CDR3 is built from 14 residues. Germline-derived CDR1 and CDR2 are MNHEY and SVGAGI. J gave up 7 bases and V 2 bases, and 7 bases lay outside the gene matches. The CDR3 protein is CASSYDRVGNEAFF. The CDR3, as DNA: TGTGCCAGCAGTTACGACAGGGTAGGGAATGAAGCTTTCTTT.

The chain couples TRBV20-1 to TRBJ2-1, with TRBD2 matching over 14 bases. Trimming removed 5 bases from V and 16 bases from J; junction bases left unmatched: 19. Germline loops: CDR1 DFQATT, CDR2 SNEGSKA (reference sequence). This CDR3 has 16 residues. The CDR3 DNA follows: TGCAGTGCTGGACTAGCGGGAGGTGGTTCCTACAATGAGCGATTCTTC. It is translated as CSAGLAGGGSYNERFF.

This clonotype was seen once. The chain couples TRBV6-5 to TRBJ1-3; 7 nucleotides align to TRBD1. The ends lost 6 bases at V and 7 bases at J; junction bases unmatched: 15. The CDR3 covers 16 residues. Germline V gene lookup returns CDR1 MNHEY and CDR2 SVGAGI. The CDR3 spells CASRQQLTGEKNTIYF. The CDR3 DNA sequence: TGTGCCAGCAGACAACAACTAACAGGGGAGAAGAACACCATATATTTT.

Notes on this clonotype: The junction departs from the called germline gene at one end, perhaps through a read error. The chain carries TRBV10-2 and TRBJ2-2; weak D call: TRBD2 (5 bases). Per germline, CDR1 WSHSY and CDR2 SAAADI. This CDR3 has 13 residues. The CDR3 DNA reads TGCGCCAGCAGAGCCCGGTCATCCGGGGAGCTGATTTTT. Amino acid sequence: CASRARSSGELIF.

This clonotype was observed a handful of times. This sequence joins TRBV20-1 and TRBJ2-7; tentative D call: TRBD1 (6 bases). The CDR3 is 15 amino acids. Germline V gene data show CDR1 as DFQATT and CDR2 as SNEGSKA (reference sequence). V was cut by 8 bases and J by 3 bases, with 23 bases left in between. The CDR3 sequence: CSPSIPTGINYEQYF. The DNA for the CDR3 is TGCAGTCCCTCCATACCCACAGGGATTAACTACGAGCAGTACTTC.

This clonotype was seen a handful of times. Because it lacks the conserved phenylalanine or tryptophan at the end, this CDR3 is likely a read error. The CDR3 bases are TGTGCCAGCACTGCCCGGACAGGGGGGATTGAAGCTTTCTAT. This codes for CASTARTGGIEAFY. This chain links TRBV6-6 with TRBJ1-1, with 10 bases aligning to TRBD1. V dropped 7 bases and J dropped 7; count of bases not matched to a gene: 9. The CDR3 extends over 14 amino acids. Germline V gene data show CDR1 as MNHNY and CDR2 as SVGAGI (reference sequence).

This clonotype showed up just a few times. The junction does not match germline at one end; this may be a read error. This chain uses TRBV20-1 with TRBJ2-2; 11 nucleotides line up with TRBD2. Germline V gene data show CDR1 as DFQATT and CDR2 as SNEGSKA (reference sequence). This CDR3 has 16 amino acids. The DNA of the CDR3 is TGCAGTGCTACTTTAGCGGGAGGGTCGGAGACTGGGGAGCTCTTTTTT. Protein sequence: CSATLAGGSETGELFF.